These T cell receptor beta chains were read from a single sample in a study of T cell responses to AZD1222 COVID-19 vaccine. Libraries were prepared by immunoSEQ multiplex PCR; TCRdb keeps only in-frame clonotypes and omits some of them. The sample gives roughly 160,000 clones, approximately 91% of which show up once; roughly 5% is in the top ten. The sequencing here drew on peripheral blood, taken on day 0 of AZD1222 vaccination. The receptors were gathered from an adult in good health. Each CDR3 is given with its conserved first and last residue. Each record gives: J gene, clone size, V gene, D gene, CDR3 protein, CDR3 DNA. The D gene is left open where the match is weak. Part of the rows lack a size; the others show once, few, many or a class for expanded clones.

TRBJ1-3,.,TRBV7-2,.,CASSLGRVSGNTIYF,TGTGCCAGCAGCTTAGGAAGGGTATCCGGAAACACCATATATTTT
TRBJ2-1,.,TRBV5-1,.,CASSSTTRLNEQFF,TGCGCCAGCAGCTCAACAACTAGACTCAATGAGCAGTTCTTC
TRBJ2-1,.,TRBV11-2,.,CASSFIDEQFF,TGTGCCAGCAGCTTCATAGATGAGCAGTTCTTC
TRBJ2-7,.,TRBV5-1,.,CASSLKRPGEQYF,TGCGCCAGCAGCTTAAAACGGCCGGGAGAGCAGTACTTC
TRBJ1-4,.,TRBV19,TRBD1,CASPSDRGWRTNEKLFF,TGTGCCAGCCCCTCCGACAGGGGGTGGAGGACTAATGAAAAACTGTTTTTT
TRBJ1-2,once,TRBV28,.,CASRSGTNYGYTF,TGTGCCAGCAGGTCCGGGACCAACTATGGCTACACCTTC
TRBJ2-7,.,TRBV11-1,TRBD1,CASSSRKGQGAYEQYF,TGTGCCAGCAGCTCACGAAAGGGACAGGGGGCTTACGAGCAGTACTTC
TRBJ1-5,.,TRBV2,TRBD1,CAGGGDRGVYSNQPQHF,TGTGCCGGAGGAGGGGACAGGGGCGTTTATAGCAATCAGCCCCAGCATTTT
TRBJ2-5,.,TRBV19,.,CASSIGSGQETQYF,TGTGCCAGTAGTATAGGAAGCGGCCAAGAGACCCAGTACTTC
TRBJ1-4,few,TRBV5-4,.,CASSRPGDEKLFF,TGTGCCAGCAGCCGACCCGGGGATGAAAAACTGTTTTTT
TRBJ1-1,.,TRBV3-1/TRBV3-2,.,CASSPRDTEAFF,TGTGCCAGCAGCCCCCGGGACACTGAAGCTTTCTTT
TRBJ1-2,.,TRBV6-1,TRBD1,CASIRGDQGVYGYTF,TGTGCCAGCATAAGGGGGGACCAGGGGGTCTATGGCTACACCTTC
TRBJ2-3,once,TRBV5-6,.,CASSWSDSREADTQYF,TGTGCCAGCAGCTGGTCGGACAGTCGGGAGGCAGATACGCAGTATTTT
TRBJ2-1,.,TRBV6-5,TRBD1,CASSYISGQGFNEQFF,TGTGCCAGCAGTTACATTTCCGGACAGGGGTTTAATGAGCAGTTCTTC
TRBJ1-5,once,TRBV19,.,CASSTGHSNQPQHF,TGTGCCAGTAGTACAGGACATAGCAATCAGCCCCAGCATTTT
TRBJ2-2,.,TRBV4-3,TRBD1,CASSQEGTGATNTGELFF,TGCGCCAGCAGCCAAGAAGGTACAGGGGCCACGAACACCGGGGAGCTGTTTTTT
TRBJ2-1,.,TRBV6-4,.,CASSVWGQANNEQFF,TGTGCCAGCAGCGTATGGGGGCAGGCTAACAATGAGCAGTTCTTC
TRBJ1-2,.,TRBV28,.,CASEANYGYTF,TGTGCCAGCGAAGCTAACTATGGCTACACCTTC
TRBJ1-3,.,TRBV9,.,CASSPRGSTGNTIYF,TGTGCCAGCAGCCCCCGGGGATCAACCGGAAACACCATATATTTT
TRBJ2-7,.,TRBV30,.,CAWRGGPLSYEQYF,TGTGCCTGGAGGGGGGGTCCCCTCTCCTACGAGCAGTACTTC
TRBJ2-7,.,TRBV28,TRBD2,CASTSGGGSYYEQYF,TGTGCCAGCACCTCGGGGGGGGGTTCATACTACGAGCAGTACTTC
TRBJ1-6,.,TRBV9,.,CASSVGSGVNSPLHF,TGTGCCAGCAGCGTAGGGAGTGGGGTGAATTCACCCCTCCACTTT
TRBJ1-5,.,TRBV27,TRBD1,CASSLTGGNQPQHF,TGTGCCAGCAGTTTGACAGGGGGCAATCAGCCCCAGCATTTT
TRBJ2-1,once,TRBV11-2,.,CASSSRLGTTQESIHEQFF,TGTGCCAGCAGCTCCCGGCTCGGGACCACCCAGGAAAGTATCCATGAGCAGTTCTTC
TRBJ2-7,few,TRBV5-1,TRBD1,CASSPGQGALDEQYF,TGCGCCAGCAGCCCCGGACAGGGGGCCCTCGATGAGCAGTACTTC
TRBJ1-2,.,TRBV4-1,.,CASSQVEGFRYGYTF,TGCGCCAGCAGCCAAGTGGAGGGGTTTAGGTATGGCTACACCTTC
TRBJ1-2,once,TRBV6-4,.,CASSAQQGLGYTF,TGTGCCAGCAGCGCCCAACAGGGCCTAGGCTACACCTTC